Detailed here is one T cell receptor (beta chain). The antigen is undetermined. The time point was: week 5, during vaccination. The study gave 300 ug of mutant IDH1 20-mer peptide per vaccine dose, with topical imiquimod. The data were taken from a study of a mutant IDH1 vaccine in newly diagnosed glioma. Study in general: Vaccine administration was initiated 4-6 weeks following radiotherapy alone, or with temozolomide cycles. Pretreatment consisted of radiotherapy, temozolomide, or both, with most receiving both.

Sequenced by immunoSEQ multiplex PCR; TCRdb stores in-frame clones only, minus some. The sample lists roughly 50,000 clones, approximately 82% occurring once. Study-wide findings and caveats: 80% to 95% of patients showed vaccine-induced immune responses across multiple MHC alleles.

Germline CDR1 is KGHSH and CDR2 is LQKENI. The CDR3 covers 15 residues. Trimming took off 4 bases at V and 5 bases at J, with 15 bases between the two ends. This clonotype was obtained from a woman under 30 with glioma. Some clones in this sample may be carry-over from other donors' samples. The rearrangement links TRBV18 to TRBJ1-5; weak D call: TRBD1 (6 bases). The sequences come from PBMCs, collected from a glioma patient whose treatment included an IDH1 peptide vaccine. Here the CDR3 reads CASSLTGPVDQPQHF. Written as DNA, the CDR3 is TGTGCCAGCTCACTTACAGGGCCGGTCGATCAGCCCCAGCATTTT.